The 20 T cell receptor beta chains listed next were all sequenced from one sample in a study of blood T cell repertoires in COVID-19. Clones were sequenced by immunoSEQ multiplex PCR, and TCRdb holds only the in-frame ones, with some missing. The table records roughly 190,000 clones, more than 80% of them present only once. The sequenced material came from peripheral blood. The source is a middle-aged woman with COVID-19, enrolled during active disease.

The V call is TRBV2, the J call TRBJ1-2; D possibly corresponds to TRBD1 (5 bases). The germline CDR1 and CDR2 sequences are SNHLY and FYNNEI. The CDR3 contains 13 residues. V was pared by 4 bases and J by 3 bases, with 9 bases between. CDR3 loop: CASSAGYYYGYTF. DNA for the CDR3: TGTGCCAGCAGTGCAGGGTACTACTATGGCTACACCTTC. Full variable domain (missing parts from reference TRBV2 and TRBJ1-2): EPEVTQTPSHQVTQMGQEVILRCVPISNHLYFYWYRQILGQKVEFLVSFYNNEISEKSEIFDDQFSVERPDGSNFTLKIRSTKLEDSAMYFCASSAGYYYGYTFGSGTRLTVV.

This clone was recorded once. The V gene is TRBV28, the J gene TRBJ1-2, with D maybe TRBD1 (5 bases). CDR3 length: 11 amino acids. Germline assignment: CDR1 MDHEN and CDR2 SYDVKM. Deletions cut 8 bases from V and 4 bases from J, with 8 bases between. In DNA, the CDR3 is TGTGCCAGCGACAGCCGCTATGGCTACACCTTC. Its protein product is CASDSRYGYTF.

This rearrangement joins TRBV18 to TRBJ2-7; D possibly corresponds to TRBD1 (6 bases). Germline V gives CDR1 KGHSH, CDR2 LQKENI. The CDR3 spans 13 residues. The germline V and J ends were trimmed by 4 bases and 2 bases, with 9 bases remaining between them. The CDR3 region is CASSQRTAYEQYV. As DNA, the CDR3 is TGTGCCAGCTCACAGCGGACAGCCTACGAGCAGTACGTC.

This clone occurred a few times. This chain links TRBV19 with TRBJ1-6, with D perhaps matching TRBD1 (5 bases). Trimming took 4 bases from V and 8 from J, leaving 21 bases between them. Germline V gene sequence: CDR1 LNHDA, CDR2 SQIVND (reference sequence). CDR3 length: 17 amino acids. CDR3 sequence (DNA): TGTGCCAGTAGTAACGCGGCAAGCAGGGTCCGGGATTCACCCCTCCACTTT. Translation gives CASSNAASRVRDSPLHF.

This chain connects TRBV28 to TRBJ2-7; 10 positions agree with TRBD1. Per germline, CDR1 MDHEN and CDR2 SYDVKM. The CDR3 extends over 17 amino acids. V was pared by 4 bases and J by 4 bases, with 13 bases of the junction left unmatched. CDR3 DNA sequence: TGTGCCAGCAGTTCCCCGGGACAGGGGTTCTTGGTTTACGAGCAGTACTTC. It translates to CASSSPGQGFLVYEQYF.

The chain recombines TRBV7-8 with TRBJ2-1, with 9 bases identical to TRBD2. Germline V gene data show CDR1 as SGHVS and CDR2 as FQNEAQ. V lost 1 base and J lost 5; bases outside the gene matches: 6. The CDR3 extends over 16 amino acids. CDR3 amino acids: CASSLGREGRNNEQFF. For the CDR3, the DNA is TGTGCCAGCAGCTTAGGGCGGGAGGGCCGAAACAATGAGCAGTTCTTC.

The chain joins TRBV7-6 to TRBJ1-1; maybe TRBD1 (6 bases). The V gene lost 8 bases and the J gene lost 0 bases, with 19 bases spanning the gap. The germline V gene encodes CDR1 SGHVS and CDR2 FNYEAQ. CDR3 size: 16 residues. CDR3 nucleotide sequence: TGTGCCAGCGCACCCGGACAGCACAAAGTGAACACTGAAGCTTTCTTT. This translates into CASAPGQHKVNTEAFF.

J is TRBJ2-2 and V is TRBV5-8; 8 nucleotides match TRBD2. CDR1 is SGHTS, CDR2 YDEGEE, per germline. V lost 2 bases, J lost 2 bases, and 2 bases stayed unmatched. This CDR3 has 15 residues. CDR3 sequence (DNA): TGTGCCAGCAGCTTAGCGGGAGCCAACACCGGGGAGCTGTTTTTT. Residues: CASSLAGANTGELFF.

This clone showed up just a few times. The chain is built from TRBV7-9 and TRBJ2-3; D might be TRBD2 (5 bases). The CDR3 sequence is 12 residues long. V was clipped by 5 bases and J by 5 bases, with 8 bases between them. Germline loops: CDR1 SEHNR, CDR2 FQNEAQ (reference sequence). The CDR3 DNA sequence: TGTGCCAGCAGCCCGGGGAGAGATACGCAGTATTTT. As protein: CASSPGRDTQYF. Full variable domain (missing parts from reference TRBV7-9 and TRBJ2-3): DTGVSQNPRHKITKRGQNVTFRCDPISEHNRLYWYRQTLGQGPEFLTYFQNEAQLEKSRLLSDRFSAERPKGSFSTLEIQRTEQGDSAMYLCASSPGRDTQYFGPGTRLTVL.

This chain joins TRBV2 and TRBJ2-7, with D unresolved. V was cut by 10 bases and J by 3 bases, with 13 bases left in between. The CDR3 runs to 12 residues. CDR1 and CDR2 from the germline V gene are SNHLY and FYNNEI. The CDR3 DNA follows: TGTGCCACCCCTGGGCCCAACTACGAGCAGTACGTC. Translated: CATPGPNYEQYV.

The CDR3 DNA reads as TGTGCCAGCAGCTACCCACAGGGGAAGCGGACTGAAGCTTTCTTT. It yields the protein CASSYPQGKRTEAFF. The chain couples TRBV14 to TRBJ1-1; 7 bases agree with TRBD1. Germline lookup yields CDR1 SGHDN and CDR2 FVKESK. V shed 5 bases and J 5 bases; nucleotides not matched to a gene: 11. The CDR3 length is 15 residues. Variable domain in full (rest from reference TRBV14 and TRBJ1-1): EAGVTQFPSHSVIEKGQTVTLRCDPISGHDNLYWYRRVMGKEIKFLLHFVKESKQDESGMPNNRFLAERTGGTYSTLKVQPAELEDSGVYFCASSYPQGKRTEAFFGQGTRLTVV.

The J gene is TRBJ2-3, the V gene TRBV9; D gene ambiguous. Germline V gene data show CDR1 as SGDLS and CDR2 as YYNGEE. The ends were cut back, 0 bases at V and 2 bases at J, with 10 bases in the middle. The CDR3 totals 15 residues. The CDR3: CASSVGLTNTDTQYF. CDR3 nucleotides: TGTGCCAGCAGCGTAGGACTCACCAACACAGATACGCAGTATTTT.

Only one count was recorded for this clone. The chain carries TRBV5-4 and TRBJ1-1; TRBD1 matches at 7 bases. V was clipped by 4 bases and J by 4 bases; unmatched bases: 7. The germline V gene has CDR1 SGHNT and CDR2 YYREEE (reference sequence). This CDR3 has 14 amino acids. The CDR3, as DNA: TGTGCCAGCAGCGTTGACAGGGTCCCCACTGAAGCTTTCTTT. It yields the protein CASSVDRVPTEAFF.

The chain recombines TRBV19 with TRBJ2-1; D possibly corresponds to TRBD1 (5 bases). V lost 3 bases and J lost 5, with 11 bases in between. CDR1 is LNHDA and CDR2 is SQIVND in the germline V gene (reference sequence). The CDR3 loop spans 14 amino acids. CDR3 in DNA: TGTGCCAGTAGTATGGGGCAAGTTAACAATGAGCAGTTCTTC. This gives the protein CASSMGQVNNEQFF.

V and J are TRBV10-3 and TRBJ1-3; D uncertain. V lost 2 bases and J 0 bases, leaving 8 bases between the germline ends. Germline V gene data show CDR1 as ENHRY and CDR2 as SYGVKD. The CDR3 length is 15 residues. Here the CDR3 reads CAISEREDSGNTIYF. In DNA form, the CDR3 reads TGTGCCATCAGTGAGCGGGAGGACTCTGGAAACACCATATATTTT.

V is TRBV5-4 and J is TRBJ1-2; a weak D match, TRBD1 (5 bases). Germline loops: CDR1 SGHNT, CDR2 YYREEE (reference sequence). V was shortened by 0 bases and J by 8 bases, with 26 bases between the two germline ends. The CDR3 consists of 18 residues. CDR3 sequence reads: CASSLDRLRGGQGGGYTF. CDR3 bases: TGTGCCAGCAGCTTGGATCGGCTACGGGGAGGTCAGGGTGGCGGCTACACCTTC.

This clone was seen only once. V is TRBV5-4 and J is TRBJ1-1; TRBD1 is a possible D gene (5 bases). This CDR3 contains 14 residues. V gave up 4 bases and J gave up 4 bases, with 14 bases separating them. Germline values: CDR1 SGHNT, CDR2 YYREEE (reference sequence). CDR3 bases: TGTGCCAGCAGCATGGGCAGGGATGGCACTGAAGCTTTCTTT. It is translated as CASSMGRDGTEAFF.

DNA for the CDR3: TGTGCCAGCAGCTTCAGGGGAATGAACACTGAAGCTTTCTTT. This sequence encodes CASSFRGMNTEAFF. The chain uses TRBV5-4 and TRBJ1-1; a weak D match, TRBD1 (6 bases). CDR1 SGHNT and CDR2 YYREEE come from the germline V gene (reference sequence). Trimming pared 2 bases from V and 0 bases from J, leaving 8 bases between. CDR3 length: 14 residues.

This rearrangement joins TRBV3-1 (or the pseudogene TRBV3-2) to TRBJ2-2; a weak D match, TRBD1 (5 bases). CDR1 is LGHDT and CDR2 is YNNKEL in the germline V gene (reference sequence). This CDR3 has 11 amino acids. V lost 8 bases and J lost 6, with 7 bases in between. Here the CDR3 reads CASDRSGELFF. Here the CDR3 DNA reads TGTGCCAGCGACAGATCCGGGGAGCTGTTTTTT.

The chain combines TRBV5-4 with TRBJ2-3, with D possibly being TRBD2 (5 bases). The CDR3 loop spans 15 amino acids. CDR1 is SGHNT and CDR2 is YYREEE in the germline V gene (reference sequence). With 0 bases removed from V and 2 bases from J, the gap between germline ends came to 10 bases. CDR3 in DNA: TGTGCCAGCAGCTTGGCAGTGGGAGTCACAGATACGCAGTATTTT. This sequence encodes CASSLAVGVTDTQYF.